The 22 T cell receptor beta chains presented below share a single source sample, sequenced in a study of OX40 agonist ivuxolimab in advanced cancers. The method was immunoSEQ multiplex PCR; TCRdb's version includes in-frame clones alone and lacks a portion of them. The sample records 43,000 or so clones, 85% to 90% being singletons. The sequencing used CD4+ or CD8+ T cells sorted from blood, collected in a trial of the OX40 agonist ivuxolimab. These receptors all come from an adult with an advanced solid tumor such as melanoma, head and neck, liver or kidney cancer.

This chain joins TRBV13 and TRBJ2-1; TRBD2 is a possible D gene (6 bases). V was shortened by 5 bases and J by 4 bases, with 18 bases between the two germline ends. CDR1 PRHDT and CDR2 FYEKMQ come from the germline V gene (reference sequence). The CDR3 contains 16 residues. CDR3 bases: TGTGCCAGCAGCCAGCGGTCGGGAGTTAGATACAATGAGCAGTTCTTC. Its translation: CASSQRSGVRYNEQFF.

In this sample, this clone turned up once. The J gene is TRBJ2-1, the V gene TRBV29-1; D tentatively fits TRBD1 or TRBD2 (6 bases each). V lost 3 bases and J lost 10, with 16 bases in between. The germline CDR1 and CDR2 sequences are SQVTM and ANQGSEA. This CDR3 has 13 residues. In nucleotides, the CDR3 is TGCAGCGTTGACTCGCTAGTCGGGGGCGAGCAGTTCTTC. Translated, it gives CSVDSLVGGEQFF.

This clone turned up a few times. V gene TRBV5-6 combines with J gene TRBJ1-1, with TRBD1 identical over 8 bases. The germline V gene has CDR1 SGHDT and CDR2 YYEEEE. The CDR3 spans 15 residues. V lost 4 bases to trimming and J lost 1 base; unmatched junction nucleotides: 6. The CDR3 region is CASSTQGAGNTEAFF. CDR3 bases: TGTGCCAGCAGCACTCAGGGGGCGGGGAACACTGAAGCTTTCTTT. Full variable domain (rest looked up from reference TRBV5-6 and TRBJ1-1): DAGVTQSPTHLIKTRGQQVTLRCSPKSGHDTVSWYQQALGQGPQFIFQYYEEEERQRGNFPDRFSGHQFPNYSSELNVNALLLGDSALYLCASSTQGAGNTEAFFGQGTRLTVV.

V gene TRBV5-6 combines with J gene TRBJ1-4, with a tentative D call TRBD1 (6 bases). Germline assignment: CDR1 SGHDT and CDR2 YYEEEE. The CDR3 sequence is 14 residues long. Trimming took off 4 bases at V and 7 bases at J, with 14 bases between the two ends. The CDR3 DNA follows: TGTGCCAGCAGCATAGGGGGAATGGGTGAAAAACTGTTTTTT. It encodes CASSIGGMGEKLFF.

This clone was found once. V gene TRBV7-6 combines with J gene TRBJ2-7; the D is unclear. CDR1 and CDR2 (germline): SGHVS, FNYEAQ. This CDR3 has 13 residues. The V and J ends lost 5 bases and 3 bases respectively, with 11 bases between them. CDR3 nucleotides: TGTGCCAGCAGCCGGACGGAAAGCTACGAGCAGTACTTC. Amino acid sequence: CASSRTESYEQYF.

The chain uses TRBV5-4 and TRBJ1-1, with D maybe TRBD1 (5 bases). Germline CDR1 is SGHNT and CDR2 is YYREEE (reference sequence). There are 15 residues in the CDR3. Trimming shortened V by 3 bases and J by 4 bases, and 16 bases separated the two germline ends. In DNA form, the CDR3 reads TGTGCCAGCAGCTATCCCCAGGGAGAGGGCACTGAAGCTTTCTTT. Its translation: CASSYPQGEGTEAFF.

This sequence joins TRBV29-1 and TRBJ2-1, with D maybe TRBD2 (6 bases). Germline V gene lookup returns CDR1 SQVTM and CDR2 ANQGSEA. The germline V and J ends were trimmed by 4 bases and 13 bases, with 14 bases remaining between them. The CDR3 is made up of 11 amino acids. The DNA of the CDR3 is TGCAGCGTTGTTACTAGCTGGTCACAGTTCTTC. Amino acids: CSVVTSWSQFF.

The chain has TRBV7-2 and TRBJ2-5, with no clear D. V was trimmed by 5 bases and J by 1 base, leaving 11 bases between them. Germline values: CDR1 SGHTA, CDR2 FQGNSA. The CDR3 contains 14 residues. The CDR3 DNA reads as TGTGCCAGCAGCCCAGTGGTCAGCCAAGAGACCCAGTACTTC. Encoded protein: CASSPVVSQETQYF.

The rearrangement joins TRBV11-3 to TRBJ1-5; the D is unclear. Between the trimmed V and J ends, which lost 4 bases and 3 bases, there was a span of 16 bases. Germline V gene data show CDR1 as SGHNT and CDR2 as YENEEA. The CDR3 extends over 16 amino acids. Here the CDR3 reads CASSSISSFNNQPQHF. The CDR3, as DNA: TGTGCCAGCAGCTCTATTTCGAGCTTTAACAATCAGCCCCAGCATTTT. Full variable domain (remainder filled in from reference TRBV11-3 and TRBJ1-5): EAGVVQSPRYKIIEKKQPVAFWCNPISGHNTLYWYLQNLGQGPELLIRYENEEAVDDSQLPKDRFSAERLKGVDSTLKIQPAELGDSAVYLCASSSISSFNNQPQHFGDGTRLSIL.

The chain uses TRBV25-1 and TRBJ1-5, with D perhaps TRBD1 (5 bases). This CDR3 spans 14 amino acids. CDR1 and CDR2 (germline): MGHDK, SYGVNS. The V end lost 6 bases, the J end lost 7 bases, and 16 bases lay between the germline ends. The DNA for the CDR3 is TGTGCCAGCAGCGGATGGGGGGTAGGGCAGCCCCAGCATTTT. This codes for CASSGWGVGQPQHF.

This clone came up once. The chain employs TRBV7-8 and TRBJ1-2, with 7 bases matching TRBD1. The CDR3 is 14 amino acids. Germline V gene data show CDR1 as SGHVS and CDR2 as FQNEAQ. V shed 5 bases, J shed 0 bases, and the junction held 3 bases outside the gene matches. CDR3 loop: CASSQGTANYGYTF. The CDR3 nucleotides read TGTGCCAGCAGCCAAGGGACAGCTAACTATGGCTACACCTTC.

The rearrangement uses TRBV10-3 and TRBJ1-1; 7 bases align to TRBD1. Germline V CDR1 and CDR2: ENHRY, SYGVKD. Trimming removed 11 bases from V and 2 bases from J; junction bases left unmatched: 8. The CDR3 covers 13 residues. The CDR3 is CAVQGTDNTEAFF. The CDR3 coding sequence is TGTGCCGTACAGGGGACAGACAACACTGAAGCTTTCTTT.

The chain joins TRBV19 to TRBJ1-5; D is possibly TRBD1 (6 bases). Per germline, CDR1 LNHDA and CDR2 SQIVND (reference sequence). The germline V and J ends were trimmed by 7 bases and 6 bases, with 22 bases remaining between them. CDR3 length: 16 residues. CDR3 residues: CASTSIGGRGSQPQHF. The DNA of the CDR3 is TGTGCCAGTACCAGTATAGGAGGGAGGGGGTCTCAGCCCCAGCATTTT.

The chain links TRBV27 to TRBJ2-3, with D maybe TRBD2 (6 bases). This CDR3 has 15 amino acids. The V gene lost 2 bases and the J gene lost 2 bases, with 11 bases spanning the gap. Germline V lookup: CDR1 MNHEY, CDR2 SMNVEV (reference sequence). In DNA form, the CDR3 reads TGTGCCAGCAGTTTAGGTGGCGGGGTCACAGATACGCAGTATTTT. Protein: CASSLGGGVTDTQYF.

The rearrangement uses TRBV6-5 and TRBJ2-1, with 10 bases lining up with TRBD1. After removal of 6 bases from V and 4 bases from J, the junction contained 6 bases not matched to a gene. This CDR3 comprises 15 residues. Germline loops: CDR1 MNHEY, CDR2 SVGAGI. Written as DNA, the CDR3 is TGTGCCAGCAGAACGACAGGGGGCGCTTACAATGAGCAGTTCTTC. Translation gives CASRTTGGAYNEQFF.

The chain links TRBV5-6 to TRBJ2-1, with D perhaps TRBD1 or TRBD2 (5 bases each). This CDR3 has 11 residues. V lost 3 bases, J lost 10 bases, and 8 bases lay in between. Germline V CDR1 and CDR2: SGHDT, YYEEEE. This chain's CDR3 is CASSSGTEQFF. CDR3 nucleotides: TGTGCCAGCAGCTCCGGGACGGAGCAGTTCTTC. Full variable domain (remainder filled in from reference TRBV5-6 and TRBJ2-1): DAGVTQSPTHLIKTRGQQVTLRCSPKSGHDTVSWYQQALGQGPQFIFQYYEEEERQRGNFPDRFSGHQFPNYSSELNVNALLLGDSALYLCASSSGTEQFFGPGTRLTVL.

The chain recombines TRBV27 with TRBJ1-1, with 7 bases identical to TRBD1. Losses at the gene ends were 5 bases for V and 5 bases for J; bases not matched to a gene: 8. CDR1 MNHEY and CDR2 SMNVEV come from the germline V gene (reference sequence). The CDR3 covers 14 residues. In DNA form, the CDR3 reads TGTGCCAGCAGTCCCGGGACAGTGATAACTGAAGCTTTCTTT. Its translation: CASSPGTVITEAFF.

This clone was picked up a small number of times. J is TRBJ1-1 and V is TRBV29-1, with 7 positions matching TRBD1. The V segment lost 6 bases and the J segment 11 bases; nucleotides outside the gene matches: 6. The CDR3 runs 10 residues. Germline lookup yields CDR1 SQVTM and CDR2 ANQGSEA. The CDR3 DNA reads TGCAGCGTGTACAGGGGTAAGGCTTTCTTT. As protein: CSVYRGKAFF.

CDR3 nucleotides: TGCGCCAGCAGCTCGGGCCAACGGGCAGATACGCAGTATTTT. Its protein product is CASSSGQRADTQYF. The rearrangement links TRBV5-1 to TRBJ2-3; no firm D call. Trimming left V 3 bases short and J 4 bases short, with 12 bases between. The CDR3 totals 14 residues. Per the germline V gene, CDR1 is SGHRS and CDR2 is YFSETQ.

The rearrangement joins TRBV19 to TRBJ2-7, with D unclear. The germline V gene has CDR1 LNHDA and CDR2 SQIVND (reference sequence). V was clipped by 4 bases and J by 4 bases, with 8 bases between them. CDR3 size: 12 residues. The CDR3 sequence is CASSNSRYEQYF. The DNA for the CDR3 is TGTGCCAGTAGTAACAGTAGGTACGAGCAGTACTTC.

The chain carries TRBV19 and TRBJ2-3, with a weak D call TRBD1 (5 bases). The V end lost 3 bases, the J end lost 1 base, and 11 bases lay between the germline ends. The length of the CDR3 is 15 residues. CDR1 LNHDA and CDR2 SQIVND come from the germline V gene (reference sequence). CDR3 in amino acids: CASSIRQGGTDTQYF. In DNA, the CDR3 is TGTGCCAGTAGTATTAGACAAGGGGGCACAGATACGCAGTATTTT.

The V call is TRBV7-3, the J call TRBJ2-2; TRBD2 matches 12 bases. V gave up 0 bases and J gave up 6 bases; unmatched junction bases: 2. CDR1 and CDR2 from the germline V gene are SGHTA and FQGTGA. CDR3 size: 16 residues. CDR3 sequence (DNA): TGTGCCAGCAGCTTAACGACTAGCGGGAGCGCCGGGGAGCTGTTTTTT. Amino acid sequence: CASSLTTSGSAGELFF. The full variable domain, in which reference TRBV7-3 and TRBJ2-2 provide the parts outside the CDR3, is GAGVSQTPSNKVTEKGKYVELRCDPISGHTALYWYRQSLGQGPEFLIYFQGTGAADDSGLPNDRFFAVRPEGSVSTLKIQRTERGDSAVYLCASSLTTSGSAGELFFGEGSRLTVL.